This is a list of T cell receptor beta chains from one sample in a study of blood T cell repertoires in COVID-19. Sequencing used immunoSEQ multiplex PCR; TCRdb keeps in-frame clones, though not all of them. The sample includes over 250,000 clones, under 90% seen only once; the top ten take roughly 10%. The sample taken for sequencing was peripheral blood. The receptors stem from a woman in her forties or fifties who had recovered from COVID-19. Each CDR3 is given with its conserved first and last residue. The order of the fields is clone size, J gene, D gene, V gene, CDR3 DNA, CDR3 protein. A D gene is named only where the DNA matches it firmly. Rows give clone size only sometimes, using once, few, many, or a class for an expanded clone.

once,TRBJ1-2,TRBD1,TRBV24-1,TGTGCCACCAGTGAACCCGGACAGGGATATGGCTACACCTTC,CATSEPGQGYGYTF
-,TRBJ1-2,-,TRBV4-1,TGCGCCAGCAGCCCGACAGGAGCTAACTATGGCTACACCTTC,CASSPTGANYGYTF
-,TRBJ2-2,-,TRBV6-5,TGTGCCAGCACCAAACAGGGTACCGGGGAGCTGTTTTTT,CASTKQGTGELFF
few,TRBJ1-1,-,TRBV28,TGTGCCAGCAGCCGAGGACAGCCCATGAACACTGAAGCTTTCTTT,CASSRGQPMNTEAFF
-,TRBJ1-4,-,TRBV25-1,TGTGCCAGCAGTCTACAGTTTAATGAAAAACTGTTTTTT,CASSLQFNEKLFF
-,TRBJ2-7,-,TRBV9,TGTGCCAGCAGCCCTCGACAGTTTGCCTACGAGCAGTACTTC,CASSPRQFAYEQYF
-,TRBJ2-2,-,TRBV4-3,TGCGCCAGCAGCCAAGGACTTAGCGGTGGGGCCGGGGAGCTGTTTTTT,CASSQGLSGGAGELFF
once,TRBJ1-5,TRBD1,TRBV7-9,TGTGCCAGCAGCCGACAATCCGGGACAGGGAACAATCAGCCCCAGCATTTT,CASSRQSGTGNNQPQHF
once,TRBJ2-1,-,TRBV10-3,TGTGCCATCAGTTCAGGGGCTTTCTACAATGAGCAGTTCTTC,CAISSGAFYNEQFF
-,TRBJ2-5,TRBD2,TRBV11-3,TGTGCCAGCAGCTACCGCGGGGGGGCCGGAGAGACCCAGTACTTC,CASSYRGGAGETQYF
-,TRBJ2-7,-,TRBV28,TGTGCCAGCAGTTTTGTACGGGAATTAGCCTACGAGCAGTACTTC,CASSFVRELAYEQYF
-,TRBJ2-2,-,TRBV14,TGTGCCAGCAGCCAAAGGGGATTCACCGGGGAGCTGTTTTTT,CASSQRGFTGELFF
-,TRBJ2-1,-,TRBV6-2/TRBV6-3,TGTGCCAGCAGTTACTTAGCGTGGAGCCCTGAGCAGTTCTTC,CASSYLAWSPEQFF
-,TRBJ1-3,-,TRBV28,TGTGCCAGCAGCTTGGCGGGGGCTGGAAACACCATATATTTT,CASSLAGAGNTIYF
-,TRBJ1-6,TRBD1,TRBV5-4,TGTGCCAGCAGCGGACCAGGAGGGGGCCGGGGGAATTCACCCCTCCACTTT,CASSGPGGGRGNSPLHF
-,TRBJ2-3,TRBD2,TRBV30,TGTGCCTGGAGTGCCACAAGGGGGACTAGCGGGAGGCCCCATAACTATTTT,CAWSATRGTSGRPHNYF
-,TRBJ1-1,TRBD1,TRBV2,TGTGCCAGCATAGCGGACAGGGATACTGAAGCTTTCTTT,CASIADRDTEAFF
few,TRBJ1-6,-,TRBV27,TGTGCCAGCAGTTGGGTAGGGAGGGATTCACCCCTCCACTTT,CASSWVGRDSPLHF
-,TRBJ2-7,TRBD1,TRBV2,TGTGCCAGCAGTGATGACAGGGGACTGACCCTCATTTACGAGCAGTACTTC,CASSDDRGLTLIYEQYF
-,TRBJ1-2,TRBD1,TRBV2,TGTGCCAGCACCCGGGGACAGGGGCTCCTAGCTAACTATGGCTACACCTTC,CASTRGQGLLANYGYTF
-,TRBJ2-2,TRBD2,TRBV7-7,TGTGCCATCATCATAGCGGGAGACACCGGGGAGCTGTTTTTT,CAIIIAGDTGELFF
-,TRBJ1-1,-,TRBV4-3,TGCGCCAGCAGCCAAGATTGGAAACAGTCAACTGAAGCTTTCTTT,CASSQDWKQSTEAFF
-,TRBJ1-1,-,TRBV18,TGTGCCACCTTACAGGGCCTGAACACTGAAGCTTTCTTT,CATLQGLNTEAFF
-,TRBJ2-7,-,TRBV30,TGTGCCTGGAGTGTTGACCAGGCTACAGGCGAAATCTTC,CAWSVDQATGEIF
-,TRBJ2-2,-,TRBV6-9,TGTGCCAGCAGTCTGGACAGTTTCGCGAACACCGGGGAGCTGTTTTTT,CASSLDSFANTGELFF
-,TRBJ2-7,-,TRBV28,TGTGCCAGCAGTTCCCCCGGGTACGAGCAGTACTTC,CASSSPGYEQYF
-,TRBJ2-7,TRBD2,TRBV11-2,TGTGCCAGCAGCTTAGATCTCAGCGGGAGAGACCACGAGCAGTACTTC,CASSLDLSGRDHEQYF
once,TRBJ1-1,-,TRBV19,TGTGCCAGTAGCCCTCCGGGGGTGGGCACTGAAGCTTTCTTT,CASSPPGVGTEAFF
-,TRBJ2-5,-,TRBV7-9,TGTGCCAGCAGCTCGTCGAGACAGGGACTGTACCAAGAGACCCAGTACTTC,CASSSSRQGLYQETQYF
-,TRBJ1-1,-,TRBV29-1,TGCAGCCCGATCTTAGTGGGGGCGCAGGCTTTCTTT,CSPILVGAQAFF
-,TRBJ2-7,TRBD2,TRBV24-1,TGTGCCACCAGTGATCCCGGGACTAGCGGGTACGAGCAGTACTTC,CATSDPGTSGYEQYF
few,TRBJ2-2,-,TRBV4-2,TGTGCCAGCAGCCGAGAGGGACAGAACACCGGGGAGCTGTTTTTT,CASSREGQNTGELFF
-,TRBJ1-6,TRBD1,TRBV28,TGTGCCAGCAAAACCGGGACAGGGGTATCACCCCTCCACTTT,CASKTGTGVSPLHF
-,TRBJ2-7,-,TRBV7-2,TGTGCCAGCAGCCCCGTCCTAGGGGGCTACGAGCAGTACTTC,CASSPVLGGYEQYF
once,TRBJ1-4,-,TRBV6-1,TGTGCCAGCAGTGACAGGAGCCCGGGGGGTGCAACTAATGAAAAACTGTTTTTT,CASSDRSPGGATNEKLFF
once,TRBJ2-1,TRBD1,TRBV4-3,TGCGCCAGCAGCCACGGGACAGTTACAAGTGAGCAGTTCTTC,CASSHGTVTSEQFF
-,TRBJ2-5,TRBD1,TRBV10-3,TGTGCCATCAGTACAAACATCCGGGACAGGGGTGTGGAGACCCAGTACTTC,CAISTNIRDRGVETQYF
-,TRBJ2-1,-,TRBV4-3,TGCGCCAGCAGCCCAGTGCCCACATATGAGCAGTTCTTC,CASSPVPTYEQFF
-,TRBJ2-5,TRBD2,TRBV18,TGTGCCAGCTCACCCCTAGCGGGAGAGGGGGGGCTGGGAGAGACCCAGTACTTC,CASSPLAGEGGLGETQYF
-,TRBJ1-1,-,TRBV18,TGTGCCAGCTCACCAGGGGGCAGAAACACTGAAGCTTTCTTT,CASSPGGRNTEAFF
-,TRBJ2-3,-,TRBV10-3,TGTGCCATCAGTGGTAAAGATACGCAGTATTTT,CAISGKDTQYF
-,TRBJ2-1,-,TRBV19,TGTGCCAGTAGTCGAAGCGGATACTCCTACAATGAGCAGTTCTTC,CASSRSGYSYNEQFF
-,TRBJ1-1,-,TRBV9,TGTGCCAGCAGCCCGGGTGGTTTGGGGGGCACTGAAGCTTTCTTT,CASSPGGLGGTEAFF
-,TRBJ2-3,-,TRBV7-9,TGTGCCAGCACCACAGTTGATAGCACAGATACGCAGTATTTT,CASTTVDSTDTQYF
-,TRBJ1-5,-,TRBV6-5,TGTGCCAGCAGGCAGGGTGGGGAATACAATCAGCCCCAGCATTTT,CASRQGGEYNQPQHF
-,TRBJ2-7,TRBD1,TRBV6-5,TGTGCCAGCAGTTACTCTGGGGGACAGGCCTACGAGCAGTACTTC,CASSYSGGQAYEQYF
-,TRBJ1-4,-,TRBV5-1,TGCGCCAGCAGCCCCAACCCAAACGGGGGAGGTGAAAAACTGTTTTTT,CASSPNPNGGGEKLFF
once,TRBJ2-5,-,TRBV7-9,TGTGCCAGCAATCGGGAGAGGGAGACCCAGTACTTC,CASNRERETQYF
-,TRBJ2-1,TRBD2,TRBV6-5,TGTGCCAGCAGGATGACTAGCCGCCCTGAGCAGTTCTTC,CASRMTSRPEQFF
-,TRBJ2-7,TRBD1,TRBV28,TGTGCCAGCAGCAGCGTCGGGACAGGGACCTACGAGCAGTACTTC,CASSSVGTGTYEQYF
-,TRBJ2-7,-,TRBV3-1/TRBV3-2,TGTGCCAGCAGCCAAGAAGGTGGGGAAGCGGCGACTCCCTACGAGCAGTACTTC,CASSQEGGEAATPYEQYF
-,TRBJ1-1,TRBD1,TRBV28,TGTGCCAGCAGTACCCAGAACAGGGGGCGAGCTTTCTTT,CASSTQNRGRAFF
-,TRBJ2-7,-,TRBV5-4,TGTGCCAGCAGCCCGGACACCAACGTCCCCTCCTACGAGCAGTACTTC,CASSPDTNVPSYEQYF
few,TRBJ2-1,TRBD1,TRBV6-2/TRBV6-3,TGTGCCAGCAGCCACTTCGGGACAGCCTACAATGAGCAGTTCTTC,CASSHFGTAYNEQFF
-,TRBJ1-1,TRBD1,TRBV11-3,TGTGCCAGCAGCTCAGGACAGGGGGCGTCCTCTGAAGCTTTCTTT,CASSSGQGASSEAFF
few,TRBJ1-2,-,TRBV6-5,TGTGCCAGCAGCCTCTTCGCTAACTATGGCTACACCTTC,CASSLFANYGYTF
once,TRBJ2-7,TRBD1,TRBV28,TGTGCCAGCAGTTTACCGGGACAGGGAGCCTACGAGCAGTACTTC,CASSLPGQGAYEQYF
-,TRBJ2-5,TRBD2,TRBV27,TGTGCCAGCAGTTTATGGGCTAGCGGGGGTCAAAAGTTGGAGACCCAGTACTTC,CASSLWASGGQKLETQYF
-,TRBJ1-5,-,TRBV18,TGTGCCAGCTCACTCGTTAATAGCAATCAGCCCCAGCATTTT,CASSLVNSNQPQHF
-,TRBJ2-7,TRBD1,TRBV3-1/TRBV3-2,TGTGCCAGCAGCTCTTCAGGGGGCAACGAGCAGTACTTC,CASSSSGGNEQYF